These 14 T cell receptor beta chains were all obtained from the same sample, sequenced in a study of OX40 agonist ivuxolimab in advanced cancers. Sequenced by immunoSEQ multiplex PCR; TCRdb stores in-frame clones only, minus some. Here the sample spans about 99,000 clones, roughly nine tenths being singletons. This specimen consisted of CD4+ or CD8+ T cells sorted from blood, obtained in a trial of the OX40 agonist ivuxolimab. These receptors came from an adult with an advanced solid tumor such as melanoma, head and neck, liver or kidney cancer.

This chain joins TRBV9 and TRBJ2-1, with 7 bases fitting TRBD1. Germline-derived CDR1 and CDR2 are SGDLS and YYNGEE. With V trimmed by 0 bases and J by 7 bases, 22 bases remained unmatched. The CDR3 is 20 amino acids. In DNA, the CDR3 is TGTGCCAGCAGCGTAGGGTCGCAGAGTTCCCGGGACAGTGCGAGAAATGAGCAGTTCTTC. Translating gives CASSVGSQSSRDSARNEQFF.

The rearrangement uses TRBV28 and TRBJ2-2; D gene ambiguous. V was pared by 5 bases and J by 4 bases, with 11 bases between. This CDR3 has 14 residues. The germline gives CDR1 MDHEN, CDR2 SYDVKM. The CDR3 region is CASSGRIPTGELFF. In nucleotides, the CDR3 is TGTGCCAGCAGTGGGCGGATACCCACCGGGGAGCTGTTTTTT.

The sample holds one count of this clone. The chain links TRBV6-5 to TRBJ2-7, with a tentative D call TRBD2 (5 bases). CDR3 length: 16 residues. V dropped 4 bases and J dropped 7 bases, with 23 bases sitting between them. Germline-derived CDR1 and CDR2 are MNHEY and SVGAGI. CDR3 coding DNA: TGTGCCAGCAGTTTCCCCGAAAGGTTAAGTTCGGGAGAGCAGTACTTC. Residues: CASSFPERLSSGEQYF.

CDR3 amino acids: CASSDSRGREKLFF. The CDR3 nucleotides read TGTGCCAGCAGTGACTCGAGGGGGCGGGAAAAACTGTTTTTT. This rearrangement joins TRBV6-4 to TRBJ1-4; 7 nucleotides match TRBD1. The CDR3 runs to 14 residues. The germline CDR1 and CDR2 sequences are MRHNA and SNTAGT. V lost 0 bases and J lost 8; bases outside the gene matches: 3.

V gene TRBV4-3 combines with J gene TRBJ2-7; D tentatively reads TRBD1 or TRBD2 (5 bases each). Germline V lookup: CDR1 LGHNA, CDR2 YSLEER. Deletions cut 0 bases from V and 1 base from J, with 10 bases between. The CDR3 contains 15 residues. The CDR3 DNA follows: TGCGCCAGCAGCCAAGATAGAGGGGCATCCTACGAGCAGTACTTC. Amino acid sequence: CASSQDRGASYEQYF.

The CDR3 sequence: CASSKTGTGASSTDTQYF. CDR3 sequence (DNA): TGTGCCAGCAGCAAAACCGGGACAGGGGCCTCTAGCACAGATACGCAGTATTTT. The J gene is TRBJ2-3, the V gene TRBV9; 10 bases align to TRBD1. After removal of 4 bases from V and 0 bases from J, the junction contained 11 bases not matched to a gene. Germline assignment: CDR1 SGDLS and CDR2 YYNGEE. The CDR3 is made up of 18 amino acids.

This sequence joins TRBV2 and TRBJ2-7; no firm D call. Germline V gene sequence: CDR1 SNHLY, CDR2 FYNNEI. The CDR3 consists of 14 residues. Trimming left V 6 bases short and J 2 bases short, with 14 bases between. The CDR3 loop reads CASRTRPNTYEQYF. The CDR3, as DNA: TGTGCCAGCAGAACCCGACCAAATACCTACGAGCAGTACTTC. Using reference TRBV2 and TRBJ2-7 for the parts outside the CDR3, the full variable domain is EPEVTQTPSHQVTQMGQEVILRCVPISNHLYFYWYRQILGQKVEFLVSFYNNEISEKSEIFDDQFSVERPDGSNFTLKIRSTKLEDSAMYFCASRTRPNTYEQYFGPGTRLTVT.

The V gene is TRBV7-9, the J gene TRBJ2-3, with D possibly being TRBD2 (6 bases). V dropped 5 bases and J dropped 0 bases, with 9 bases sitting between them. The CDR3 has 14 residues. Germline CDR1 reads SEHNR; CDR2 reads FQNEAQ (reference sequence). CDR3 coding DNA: TGTGCCAGCAGCCATACTAGCAGCACAGATACGCAGTATTTT. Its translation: CASSHTSSTDTQYF.

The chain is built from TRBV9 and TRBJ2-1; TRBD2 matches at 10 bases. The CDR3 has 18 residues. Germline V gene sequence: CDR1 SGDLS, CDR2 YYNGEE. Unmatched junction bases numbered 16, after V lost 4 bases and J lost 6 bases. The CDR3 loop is CASSPRERRRTSGNEQFF. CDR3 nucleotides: TGTGCCAGCAGCCCCCGGGAACGACGAAGGACTAGCGGCAATGAGCAGTTCTTC.

Written as DNA, the CDR3 is TGTGCCAGCAGCCAAGATTTGGGCAGTACCTACAATGAGCAGTTCTTC. Translating gives CASSQDLGSTYNEQFF. V and J are TRBV14 and TRBJ2-1; D gene ambiguous. Germline loops: CDR1 SGHDN, CDR2 FVKESK. CDR3 length equals 16 residues. Trimming cost V 0 bases and J 2 bases, with 11 bases left between them. The entire variable domain, with the rest obtained from reference TRBV14 and TRBJ2-1, is as follows: EAGVTQFPSHSVIEKGQTVTLRCDPISGHDNLYWYRRVMGKEIKFLLHFVKESKQDESGMPNNRFLAERTGGTYSTLKVQPAELEDSGVYFCASSQDLGSTYNEQFFGPGTRLTVL.

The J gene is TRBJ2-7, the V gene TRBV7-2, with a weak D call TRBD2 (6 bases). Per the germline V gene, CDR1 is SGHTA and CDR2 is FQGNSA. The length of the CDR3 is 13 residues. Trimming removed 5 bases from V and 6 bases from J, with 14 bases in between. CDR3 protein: CASSRRRASEQYF. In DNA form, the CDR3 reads TGTGCCAGCAGCCGTAGGAGGGCCTCCGAGCAGTACTTC.

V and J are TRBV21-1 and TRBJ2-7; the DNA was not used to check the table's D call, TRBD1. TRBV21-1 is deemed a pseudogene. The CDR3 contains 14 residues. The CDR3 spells CASSKEQGINEQYF. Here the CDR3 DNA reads TGTGCCAGCAGCAAAGAACAGGGTATCAACGAGCAGTACTTC.

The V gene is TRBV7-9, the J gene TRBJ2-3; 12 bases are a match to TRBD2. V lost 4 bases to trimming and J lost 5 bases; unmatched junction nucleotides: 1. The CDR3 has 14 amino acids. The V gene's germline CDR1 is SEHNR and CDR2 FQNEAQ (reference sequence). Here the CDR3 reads CASSSTSGGDTQYF. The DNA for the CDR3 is TGTGCCAGCAGCTCGACTAGCGGGGGAGATACGCAGTATTTT.

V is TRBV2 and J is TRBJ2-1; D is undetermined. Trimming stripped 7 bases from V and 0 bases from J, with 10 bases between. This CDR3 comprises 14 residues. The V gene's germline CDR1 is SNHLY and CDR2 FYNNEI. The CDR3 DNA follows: TGTGCCAGCAACTACGGTGGCTCCTACAATGAGCAGTTCTTC. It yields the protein CASNYGGSYNEQFF.